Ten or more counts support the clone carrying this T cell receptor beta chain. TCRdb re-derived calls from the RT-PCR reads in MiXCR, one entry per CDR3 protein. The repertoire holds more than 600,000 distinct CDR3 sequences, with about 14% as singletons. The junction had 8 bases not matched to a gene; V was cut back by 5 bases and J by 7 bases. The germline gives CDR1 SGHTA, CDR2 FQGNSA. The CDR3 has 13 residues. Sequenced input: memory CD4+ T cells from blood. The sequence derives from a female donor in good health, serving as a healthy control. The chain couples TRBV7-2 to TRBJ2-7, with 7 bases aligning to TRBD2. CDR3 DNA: TGTGCCAGCAGCCGCGGGAGATCCCGAGAGCAGTACTTC. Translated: CASSRGRSREQYF.